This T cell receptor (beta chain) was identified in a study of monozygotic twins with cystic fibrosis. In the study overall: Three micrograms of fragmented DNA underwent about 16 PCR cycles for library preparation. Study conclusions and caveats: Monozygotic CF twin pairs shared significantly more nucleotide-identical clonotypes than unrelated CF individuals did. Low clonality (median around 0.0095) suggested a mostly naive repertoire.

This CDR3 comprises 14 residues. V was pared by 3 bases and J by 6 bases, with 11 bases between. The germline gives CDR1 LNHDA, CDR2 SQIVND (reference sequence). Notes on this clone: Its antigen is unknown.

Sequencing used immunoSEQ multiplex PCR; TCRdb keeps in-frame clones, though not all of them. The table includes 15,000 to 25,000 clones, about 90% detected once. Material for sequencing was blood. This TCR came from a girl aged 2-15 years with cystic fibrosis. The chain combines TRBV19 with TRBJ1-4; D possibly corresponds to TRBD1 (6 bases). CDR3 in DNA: TGTGCCAGTAGTATGTGGACAGCCGATGAAAAACTGTTTTTT. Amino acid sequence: CASSMWTADEKLFF.